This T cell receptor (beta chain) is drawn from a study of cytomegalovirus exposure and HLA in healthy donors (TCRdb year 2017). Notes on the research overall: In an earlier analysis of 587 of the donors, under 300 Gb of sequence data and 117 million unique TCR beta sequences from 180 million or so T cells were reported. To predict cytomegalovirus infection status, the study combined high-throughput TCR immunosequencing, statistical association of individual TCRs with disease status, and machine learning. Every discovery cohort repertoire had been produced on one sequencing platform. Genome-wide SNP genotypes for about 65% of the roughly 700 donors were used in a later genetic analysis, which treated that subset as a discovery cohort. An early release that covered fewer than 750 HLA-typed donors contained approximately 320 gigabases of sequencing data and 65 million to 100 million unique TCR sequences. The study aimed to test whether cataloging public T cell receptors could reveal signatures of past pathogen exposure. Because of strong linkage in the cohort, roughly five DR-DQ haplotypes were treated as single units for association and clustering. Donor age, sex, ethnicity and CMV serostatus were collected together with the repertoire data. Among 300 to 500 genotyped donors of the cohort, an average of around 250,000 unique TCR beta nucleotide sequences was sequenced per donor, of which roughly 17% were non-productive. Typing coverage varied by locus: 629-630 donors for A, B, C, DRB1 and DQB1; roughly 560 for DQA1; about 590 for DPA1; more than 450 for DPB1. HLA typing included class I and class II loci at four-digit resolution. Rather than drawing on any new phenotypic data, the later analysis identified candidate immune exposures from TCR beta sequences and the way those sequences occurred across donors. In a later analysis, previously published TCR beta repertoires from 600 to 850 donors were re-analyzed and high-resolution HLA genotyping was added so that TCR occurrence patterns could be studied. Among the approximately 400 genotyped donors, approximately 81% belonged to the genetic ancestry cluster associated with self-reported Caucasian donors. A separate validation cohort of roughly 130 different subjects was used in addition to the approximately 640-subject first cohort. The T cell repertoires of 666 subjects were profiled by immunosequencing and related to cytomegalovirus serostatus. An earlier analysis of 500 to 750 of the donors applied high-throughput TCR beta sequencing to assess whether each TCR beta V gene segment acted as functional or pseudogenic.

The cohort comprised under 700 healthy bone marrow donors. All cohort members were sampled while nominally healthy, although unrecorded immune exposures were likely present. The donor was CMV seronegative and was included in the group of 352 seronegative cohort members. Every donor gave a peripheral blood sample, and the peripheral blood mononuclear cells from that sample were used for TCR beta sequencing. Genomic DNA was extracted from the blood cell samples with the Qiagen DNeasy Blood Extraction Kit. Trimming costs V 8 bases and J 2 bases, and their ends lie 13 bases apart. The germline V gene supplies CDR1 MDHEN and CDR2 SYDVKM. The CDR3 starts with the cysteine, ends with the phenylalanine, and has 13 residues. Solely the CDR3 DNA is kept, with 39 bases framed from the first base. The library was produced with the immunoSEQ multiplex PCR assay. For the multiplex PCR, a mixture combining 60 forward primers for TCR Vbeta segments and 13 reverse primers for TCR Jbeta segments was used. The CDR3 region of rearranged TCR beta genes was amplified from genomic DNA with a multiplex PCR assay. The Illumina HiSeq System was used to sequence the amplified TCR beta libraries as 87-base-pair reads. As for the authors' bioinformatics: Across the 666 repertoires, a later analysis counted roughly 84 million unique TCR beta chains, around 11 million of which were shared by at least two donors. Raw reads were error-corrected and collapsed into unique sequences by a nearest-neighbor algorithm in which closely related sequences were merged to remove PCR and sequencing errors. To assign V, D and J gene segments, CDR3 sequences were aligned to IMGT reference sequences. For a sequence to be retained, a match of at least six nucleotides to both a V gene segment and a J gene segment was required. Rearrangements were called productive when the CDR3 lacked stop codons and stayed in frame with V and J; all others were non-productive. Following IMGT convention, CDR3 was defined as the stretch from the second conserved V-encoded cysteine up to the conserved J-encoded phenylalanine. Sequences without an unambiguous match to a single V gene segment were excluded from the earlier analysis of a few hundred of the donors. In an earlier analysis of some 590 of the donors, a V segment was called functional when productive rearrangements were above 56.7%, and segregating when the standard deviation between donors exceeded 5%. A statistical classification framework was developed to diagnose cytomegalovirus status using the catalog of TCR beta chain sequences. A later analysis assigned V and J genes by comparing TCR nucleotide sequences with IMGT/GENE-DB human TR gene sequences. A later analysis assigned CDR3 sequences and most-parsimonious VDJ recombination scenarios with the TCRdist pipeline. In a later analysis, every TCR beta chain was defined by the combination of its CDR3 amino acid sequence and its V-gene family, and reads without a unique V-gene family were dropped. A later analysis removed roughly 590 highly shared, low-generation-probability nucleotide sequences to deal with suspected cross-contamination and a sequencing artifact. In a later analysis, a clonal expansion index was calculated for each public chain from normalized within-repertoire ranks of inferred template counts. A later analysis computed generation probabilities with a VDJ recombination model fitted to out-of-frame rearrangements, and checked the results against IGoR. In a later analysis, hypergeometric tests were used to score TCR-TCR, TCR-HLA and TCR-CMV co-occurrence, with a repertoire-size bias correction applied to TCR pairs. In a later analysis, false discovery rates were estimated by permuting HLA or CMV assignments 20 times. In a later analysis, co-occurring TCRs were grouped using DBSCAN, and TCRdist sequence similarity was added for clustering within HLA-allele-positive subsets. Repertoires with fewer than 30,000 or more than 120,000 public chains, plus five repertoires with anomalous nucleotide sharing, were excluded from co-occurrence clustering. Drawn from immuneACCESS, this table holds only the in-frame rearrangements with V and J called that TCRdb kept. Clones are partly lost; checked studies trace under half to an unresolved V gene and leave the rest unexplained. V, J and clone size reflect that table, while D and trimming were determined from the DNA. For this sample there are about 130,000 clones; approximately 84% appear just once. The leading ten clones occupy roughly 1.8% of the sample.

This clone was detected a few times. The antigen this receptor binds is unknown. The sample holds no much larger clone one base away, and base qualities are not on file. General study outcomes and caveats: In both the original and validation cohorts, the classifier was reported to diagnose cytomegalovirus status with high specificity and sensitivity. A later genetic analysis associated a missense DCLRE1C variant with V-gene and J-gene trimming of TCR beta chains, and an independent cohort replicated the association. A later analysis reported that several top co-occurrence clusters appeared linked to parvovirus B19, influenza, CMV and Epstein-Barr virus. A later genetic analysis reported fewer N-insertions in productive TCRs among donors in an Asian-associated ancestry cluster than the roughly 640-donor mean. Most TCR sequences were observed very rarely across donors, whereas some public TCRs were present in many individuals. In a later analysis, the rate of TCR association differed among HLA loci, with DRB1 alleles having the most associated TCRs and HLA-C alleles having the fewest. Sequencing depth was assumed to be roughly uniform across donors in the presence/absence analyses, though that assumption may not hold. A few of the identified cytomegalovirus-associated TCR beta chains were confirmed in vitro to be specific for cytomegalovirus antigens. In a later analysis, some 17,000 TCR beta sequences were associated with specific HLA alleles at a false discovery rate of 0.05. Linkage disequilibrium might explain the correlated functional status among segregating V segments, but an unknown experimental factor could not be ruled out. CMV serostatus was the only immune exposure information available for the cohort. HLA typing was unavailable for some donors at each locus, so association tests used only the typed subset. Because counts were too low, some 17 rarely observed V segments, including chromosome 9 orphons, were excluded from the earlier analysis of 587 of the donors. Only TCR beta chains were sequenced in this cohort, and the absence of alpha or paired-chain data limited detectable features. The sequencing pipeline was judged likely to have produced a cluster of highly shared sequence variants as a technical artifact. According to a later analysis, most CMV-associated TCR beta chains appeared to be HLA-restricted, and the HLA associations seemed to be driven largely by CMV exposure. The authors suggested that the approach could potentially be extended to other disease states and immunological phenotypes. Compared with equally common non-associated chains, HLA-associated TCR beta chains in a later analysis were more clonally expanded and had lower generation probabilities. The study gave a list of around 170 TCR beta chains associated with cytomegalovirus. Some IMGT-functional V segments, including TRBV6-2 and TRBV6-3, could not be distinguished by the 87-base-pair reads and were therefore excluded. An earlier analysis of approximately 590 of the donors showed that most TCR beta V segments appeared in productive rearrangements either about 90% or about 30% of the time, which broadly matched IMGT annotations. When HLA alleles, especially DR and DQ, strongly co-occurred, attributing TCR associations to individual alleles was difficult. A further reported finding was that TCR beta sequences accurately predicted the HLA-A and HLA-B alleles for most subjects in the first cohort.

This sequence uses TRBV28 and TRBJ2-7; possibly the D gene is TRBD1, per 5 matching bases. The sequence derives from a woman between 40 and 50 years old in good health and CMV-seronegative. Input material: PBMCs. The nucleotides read TGTGCCAGCTCCCGACAGTTACCCTACGAGCAGTACTTC. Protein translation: CASSRQLPYEQYF.